This note documents a single T cell receptor beta chain sequence. This sample was taken from a study of shared clonotypes between healthy human individuals. Germline V CDR1 and CDR2: SGHNT, YYREEE (reference sequence). Trimming cost V 4 bases and J 3 bases, with 19 bases left between them. This CDR3 spans 16 amino acids. Measured with immunoSEQ multiplex PCR; TCRdb has only the in-frame clones, and not every one. Of 2 million to 3 million clones in the sample, 80% to 95% are singletons; the top ten hold roughly 0.39%. The chain recombines TRBV5-4 with TRBJ1-2, with D possibly matching TRBD1 (5 bases). This receptor was identified in a man aged 18 to 35 in good health. Some clones in this sample may be carry-over from other donors' samples. Sample: naive CD4+ T cells from PBMCs. As for subset: CD45RA+ positively selected. Written as DNA, the CDR3 is TGTGCCAGCAGCGAAGGAGGGGCCTCTTTCGACTATGGCTACACCTTC. It is translated as CASSEGGASFDYGYTF. Full variable domain (rest looked up from reference TRBV5-4 and TRBJ1-2): ETGVTQSPTHLIKTRGQQVTLRCSSQSGHNTVSWYQQALGQGPQFIFQYYREEENGRGNFPPRFSGLQFPNYSSELNVNALELDDSALYLCASSEGGASFDYGYTFGSGTRLTVV.